Sequencing of this TCR beta chain was carried out in a study of identical twins (dated by TCRdb to 2016 to 2017). With regard to the full study: TCR alpha and beta repertoires from monozygotic twins, unrelated adults of various ages and cord blood were deep-sequenced to test whether fetal clonotypes persist. To rule out contamination, replicate twin experiments were performed at different times with different library preparation protocols.

All donors were healthy Caucasians. Three pairs of female monozygotic twins, all aged about 18 to 30 years, were included in the twin cohort. Peripheral blood mononuclear cells were used as the source from which RNA for TCR libraries was isolated. The library was made by 5' RACE. The data were produced on an Illumina HiSeq 2000. A universal primer binding site was added through template switching, and the final cDNA carried a unique molecular identifier so that TCR cDNA molecules could be counted accurately. First-strand cDNA for TCR alpha and beta chains was synthesized from specific primers in the conserved constant-segment region. Each cDNA library was double barcoded, with a SMART-Mk sample barcode plus Illumina barcodes, to control for contamination. Two successive PCR steps introduced TruSeq adapter sequences along with Illumina sample barcodes. The Illumina HiSeq platform was used with custom primers to sequence TCR alpha and beta cDNA libraries. In the paper's pipeline: Raw reads were processed with MiGEC to extract unique molecular identifiers, and MiXCR was used to determine CDR3 positions. For each individual, recombination models were inferred using an EM algorithm with the repgenHMM and IGoR tools. The analysis of shared clonotypes was done with the tcR package in R, with sharing normalized by the product of cloneset sizes. To study raw recombination without the effects of thymic and clonal selection, out-of-frame nonproductive sequences were analyzed. TCRdb reworked the public reads: Q25 trimming with fastp, MiXCR clone assembly, productive beta chains retained. For every CDR3 protein sequence, its rows merge into one entry that carries the most common genes and DNA. None of the V and J calls come from the authors' own analysis; TCRdb made them. This sample is represented by some 900,000 distinct CDR3 sequences; 9% to 15% of them were singletons. Of the sample, around 1.6% is held by the ten largest clones.

CDR1 and CDR2 (ENHRY, SYGVKD) derive from the germline V gene. Reading from cysteine to phenylalanine, the CDR3 counts 16 amino acids. The entry retains the CDR3 DNA only, 48 bases that are in frame from base 1. After removal of 0 bases from V and 11 bases from J, the junction retains 12 bases not matched to a gene. Overall study results and their limits: Fewer insertions were carried by abundant cord blood beta clonotypes; a weaker similar trend was observed in young adult naive repertoires, while no such trend was observed in memory repertoires. The excess sharing between twins in beta out-of-frame sequences was weaker because fewer shared sequences reduced the signal-to-noise ratio. Invariant T cells such as MAIT and iNKT could partly confound zero-insertion analyses, though diverse VJ usage argued against this for most clonotypes. In monozygotic twins, recombination models systematically underestimated out-of-frame TCR alpha sharing, but the models matched the sharing seen between unrelated individuals. Because the same donors could not be followed over many years, conclusions were based on cross-sectional statistical analysis. Out-of-frame TCR alpha sequences shared between twins showed an excess of low generation-probability sequences compared with coincidental sharing between unrelated individuals.

On this clonotype itself: The antigen it recognizes is unknown. There are no base qualities to consult, and no much larger clone falls within one base.

These data were also reused for a study on yellow fever vaccine responses in identical twins. As that second study puts it: The T cell response to vaccination in identical twins was reported by the authors to appear partly convergent and partly personalized. In identical twins, the study followed T cell clones that responded to the vaccine with precision.

The receptor was derived from a young woman in good health. Specimen: PBMCs. The chain was built from TRBV10-3 and TRBJ2-3; 9 central nucleotides agree with TRBD2. The DNA sequence is given as TGTGCCATCAGTGAGTCATGGCGGGGGGGCCTCTCGGTGCAGTATTTT. Its amino acids are CAISESWRGGLSVQYF.